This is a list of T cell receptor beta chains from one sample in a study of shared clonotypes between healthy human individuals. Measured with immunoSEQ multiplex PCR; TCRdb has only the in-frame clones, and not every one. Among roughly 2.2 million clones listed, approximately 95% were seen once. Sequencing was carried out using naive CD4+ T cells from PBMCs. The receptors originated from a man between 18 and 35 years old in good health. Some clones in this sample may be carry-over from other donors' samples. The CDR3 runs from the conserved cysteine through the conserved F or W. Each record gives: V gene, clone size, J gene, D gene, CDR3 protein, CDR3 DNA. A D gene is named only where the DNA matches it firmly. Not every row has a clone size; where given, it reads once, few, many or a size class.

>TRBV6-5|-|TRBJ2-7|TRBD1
CASSYRTGTYEQYF
TGTGCCAGCAGTTATCGGACAGGGACCTACGAGCAGTACTTC
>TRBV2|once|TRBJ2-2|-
CASTDSGTRTGELFF
TGTGCCAGTACTGATAGCGGAACCAGGACCGGGGAGCTGTTTTTT
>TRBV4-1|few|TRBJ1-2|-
CASSQDKSLGGYTF
TGCGCCAGCAGCCAAGATAAGTCACTTGGAGGCTACACCTTC
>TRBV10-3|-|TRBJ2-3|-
CAISDDSRVTDTQYF
TGTGCCATCAGTGACGATTCACGTGTCACAGATACGCAGTATTTT
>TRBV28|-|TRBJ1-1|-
CASSLPGTEAFF
TGTGCCAGCAGTTTACCAGGGACTGAAGCTTTCTTT
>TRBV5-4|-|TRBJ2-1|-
CASTSVSSYNEQFF
TGTGCCAGCACTAGCGTTAGCTCCTACAATGAGCAGTTCTTC
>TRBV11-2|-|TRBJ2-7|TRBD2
CASSPAPGTSGYEQYF
TGTGCCAGCAGCCCTGCCCCCGGGACTAGCGGCTACGAGCAGTACTTC
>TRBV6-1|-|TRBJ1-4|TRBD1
CASITPGTGVEKLFF
TGTGCCAGCATCACCCCGGGGACAGGGGTGGAAAAACTGTTTTTT
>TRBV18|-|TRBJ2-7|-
CASSPPGSRTYEQYF
TGTGCCAGCTCACCACCGGGTTCCCGGACCTACGAGCAGTACTTC
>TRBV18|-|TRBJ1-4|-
CASSPRGEKLFF
TGTGCCAGCTCACCACGGGGGGAAAAACTGTTTTTT
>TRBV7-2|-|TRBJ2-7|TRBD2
CASSLLGGIEQYF
TGTGCCAGCAGCTTACTGGGGGGGATAGAGCAGTACTTC
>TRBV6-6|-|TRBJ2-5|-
CASSPPGPQRETQYF
TGTGCCAGCAGCCCCCCGGGACCACAGCGGGAGACCCAGTACTTC
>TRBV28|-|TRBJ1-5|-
CASSSSGDQPQHF
TGTGCCAGCAGTTCGTCAGGAGATCAGCCCCAGCATTTT
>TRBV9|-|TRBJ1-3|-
CASSVGTPGSSGNTIYF
TGTGCCAGCAGCGTAGGTACCCCAGGGAGCTCTGGAAACACCATATATTTT
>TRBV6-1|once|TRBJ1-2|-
CASSEIDSSYGYTF
TGTGCCAGCAGTGAAATCGACAGCTCCTATGGCTACACCTTC
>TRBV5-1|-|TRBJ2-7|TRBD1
CASSPELSGTGGPQYF
TGCGCCAGCAGCCCCGAGCTATCCGGGACAGGGGGCCCTCAGTACTTC
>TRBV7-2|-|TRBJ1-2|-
CASSQSGSSYGYTF
TGTGCCAGCAGCCAGTCAGGGAGTTCGTATGGCTACACCTTC
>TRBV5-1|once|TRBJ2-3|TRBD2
CASSSATSGSTDTQYF
TGCGCCAGCAGCTCAGCGACTAGCGGGAGCACAGATACGCAGTATTTT
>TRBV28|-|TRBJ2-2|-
CASSRSRVRTGELFF
TGTGCCAGCAGTCGCTCGAGGGTTCGGACCGGGGAGCTGTTTTTT
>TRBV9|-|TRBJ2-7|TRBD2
CASSVGGSGAYEQYF
TGTGCCAGCAGCGTAGGTGGTAGCGGGGCCTACGAGCAGTACTTC
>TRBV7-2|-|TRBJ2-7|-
CASAQGTSYEQYF
TGTGCCAGCGCACAGGGGACTTCCTACGAGCAGTACTTC
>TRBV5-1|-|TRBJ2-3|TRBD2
CASSLGGSSTDTQYF
TGCGCCAGCAGCTTGGGCGGGAGCAGCACAGATACGCAGTATTTT
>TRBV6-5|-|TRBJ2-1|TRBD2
CASSRLAGGYEQFF
TGTGCCAGCAGCCGGCTAGCGGGAGGGTATGAGCAGTTCTTC
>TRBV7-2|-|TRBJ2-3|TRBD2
CASTSPSGRLTDTQYF
TGTGCCAGCACCTCTCCTAGCGGGCGCCTCACAGATACGCAGTATTTT
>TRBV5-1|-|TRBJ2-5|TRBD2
CASSLTSGSRETQYF
TGCGCCAGCAGCTTGACTAGCGGGAGTCGGGAGACCCAGTACTTC
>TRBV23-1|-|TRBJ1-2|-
CASSQNSWGKSGYTF
TGCGCCAGCAGTCAAAATTCGTGGGGTAAGAGTGGCTACACCTTC
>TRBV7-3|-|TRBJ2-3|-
CASSSAGTQLLGSMYTDTQYF
TGTGCCAGCAGCTCCGCCGGGACTCAACTTCTCGGGAGCATGTACACAGATACGCAGTATTTT
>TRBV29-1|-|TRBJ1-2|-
CSVEEAGRGYTF
TGCAGCGTTGAAGAAGCAGGCCGGGGCTACACCTTC
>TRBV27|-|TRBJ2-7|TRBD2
CASSPGTSGSNGVREQYF
TGTGCCAGCAGCCCAGGGACTAGCGGGAGTAACGGCGTGCGCGAGCAGTACTTC
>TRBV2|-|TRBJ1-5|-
CASLRGGNQPQHF
TGTGCCAGCCTACGGGGGGGAAATCAGCCCCAGCATTTT
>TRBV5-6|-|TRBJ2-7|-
CASSPGRRGINEQYF
TGTGCCAGCAGCCCGGGGCGGCGGGGTATCAACGAGCAGTACTTC
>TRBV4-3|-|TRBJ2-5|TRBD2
CASSQGRAGGLETQYF
TGCGCCAGCAGCCAAGGACGGGCGGGAGGGCTTGAGACCCAGTACTTC
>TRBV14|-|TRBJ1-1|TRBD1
CASSPPSPRGHTEAFF
TGTGCCAGCAGCCCCCCGTCCCCGAGGGGGCACACTGAAGCTTTCTTT
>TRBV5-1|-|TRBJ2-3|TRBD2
CASSPGGRGSTDTQYF
TGCGCCAGCAGCCCGGGCGGGAGGGGTAGCACAGATACGCAGTATTTT
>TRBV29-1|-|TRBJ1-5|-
CSAGGGGNQPQHF
TGCAGCGCCGGTGGGGGCGGTAATCAGCCCCAGCATTTT
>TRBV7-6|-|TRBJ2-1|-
CASSLGIGQGSSDEQFF
TGTGCCAGCAGCTTAGGAATCGGGCAGGGAAGTTCCGATGAGCAGTTCTTC
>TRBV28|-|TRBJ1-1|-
CASRGSVNTEAFF
TGTGCCAGTCGGGGATCGGTGAACACTGAAGCTTTCTTT
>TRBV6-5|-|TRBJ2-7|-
CASSGRHYEQYF
TGTGCCAGCAGTGGTAGGCATTACGAGCAGTACTTC
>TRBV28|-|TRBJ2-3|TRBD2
CASNVLAGVLSPDTQYF
TGTGCCAGCAATGTGCTAGCGGGAGTTCTTTCCCCAGATACGCAGTATTTT
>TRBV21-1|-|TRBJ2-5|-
CASSKVCRNMETQYF
TGTGCCAGCAGCAAAGTATGCAGGAACATGGAGACCCAGTACTTC
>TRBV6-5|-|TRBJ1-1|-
CASSYSGGRTEAFF
TGTGCCAGCAGTTACTCTGGGGGGCGAACTGAAGCTTTCTTT
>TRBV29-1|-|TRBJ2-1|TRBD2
CSGITSGSLNEQFF
TGCAGCGGCATTACTAGCGGGAGTTTGAATGAGCAGTTCTTC
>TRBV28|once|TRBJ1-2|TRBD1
CASSAHSGTAFYGYTF
TGTGCCAGCAGTGCGCACTCCGGGACAGCGTTCTATGGCTACACCTTC
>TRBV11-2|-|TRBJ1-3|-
CASSSSHGNTIYF
TGTGCCAGCAGCTCAAGCCACGGAAACACCATATATTTT
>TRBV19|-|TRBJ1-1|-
CAPSSPRSPNTEAFF
TGTGCCCCTAGTAGCCCCAGAAGCCCTAACACTGAAGCTTTCTTT
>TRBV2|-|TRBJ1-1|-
CASSEAIGQAFF
TGTGCCAGCAGTGAAGCGATTGGACAGGCTTTCTTT
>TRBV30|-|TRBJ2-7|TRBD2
CAWSGTSGIVNEQYF
TGTGCCTGGAGTGGGACTAGCGGGATAGTGAACGAGCAGTACTTC
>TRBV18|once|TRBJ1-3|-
CASSPPTDSGNTIYF
TGTGCCAGCTCACCACCTACGGACTCTGGAAACACCATATATTTT
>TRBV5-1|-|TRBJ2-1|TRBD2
CASSPTGTSFYEQFF
TGCGCCAGCAGCCCTACCGGGACTAGCTTCTATGAGCAGTTCTTC
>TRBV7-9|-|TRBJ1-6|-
CASSSESAEYSPLHF
TGTGCCAGCAGCTCCGAATCGGCAGAGTATTCACCCCTCCACTTT
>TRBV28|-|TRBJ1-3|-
CASSRQRDTIYF
TGTGCCAGCAGTCGACAGCGGGACACCATATATTTT
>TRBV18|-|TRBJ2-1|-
CASSVDSFNEQFF
TGTGCCAGCTCAGTGGACAGTTTCAATGAGCAGTTCTTC
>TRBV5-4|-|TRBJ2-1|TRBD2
CASSSGLAGVRGDNEQFF
TGTGCCAGCAGCTCTGGACTAGCGGGAGTTAGGGGCGACAATGAGCAGTTCTTC
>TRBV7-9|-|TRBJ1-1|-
CASSYDRNTEAFF
TGTGCCAGCAGCTACGACAGAAACACTGAAGCTTTCTTT
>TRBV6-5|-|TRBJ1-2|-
CASSRGLSFRGGYTF
TGTGCCAGCAGTCGGGGACTAAGTTTCCGGGGTGGCTACACCTTC
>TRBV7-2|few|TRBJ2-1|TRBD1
CASSLGGSGGQGEQFF
TGTGCCAGCAGCTTAGGCGGGAGTGGGGGACAGGGTGAGCAGTTCTTC